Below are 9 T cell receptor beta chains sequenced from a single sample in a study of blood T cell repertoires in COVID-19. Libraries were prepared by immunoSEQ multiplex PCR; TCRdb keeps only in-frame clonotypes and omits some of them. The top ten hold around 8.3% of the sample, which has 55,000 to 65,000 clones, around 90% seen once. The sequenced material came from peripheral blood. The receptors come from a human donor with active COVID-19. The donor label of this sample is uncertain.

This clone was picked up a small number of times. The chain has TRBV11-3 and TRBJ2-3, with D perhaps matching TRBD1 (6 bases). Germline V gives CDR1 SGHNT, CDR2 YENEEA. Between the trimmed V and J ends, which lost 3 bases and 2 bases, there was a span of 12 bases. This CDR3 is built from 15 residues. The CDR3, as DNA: TGTGCCAGCAGCTTCTCCGGGACACCCACAGATACGCAGTATTTT. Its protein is CASSFSGTPTDTQYF.

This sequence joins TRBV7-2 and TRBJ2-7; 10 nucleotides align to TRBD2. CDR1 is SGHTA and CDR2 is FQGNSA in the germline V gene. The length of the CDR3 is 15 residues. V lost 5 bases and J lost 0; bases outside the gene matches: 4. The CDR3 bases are TGTGCCAGCAGCCGCTCTAGCGGGAGCTCCTACGAGCAGTACTTC. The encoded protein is CASSRSSGSSYEQYF.

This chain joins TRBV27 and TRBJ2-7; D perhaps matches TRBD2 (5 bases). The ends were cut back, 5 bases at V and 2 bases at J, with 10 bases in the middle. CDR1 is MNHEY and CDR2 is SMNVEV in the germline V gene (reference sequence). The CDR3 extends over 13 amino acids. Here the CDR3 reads CASSTGSPYEQYF. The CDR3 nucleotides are TGTGCCAGCAGTACGGGAAGCCCCTACGAGCAGTACTTC.

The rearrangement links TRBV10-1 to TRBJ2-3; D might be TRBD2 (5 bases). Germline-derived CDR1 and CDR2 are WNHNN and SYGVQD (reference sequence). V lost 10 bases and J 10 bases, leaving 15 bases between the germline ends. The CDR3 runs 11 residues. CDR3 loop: CATPQEDPQYF. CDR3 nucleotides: TGCGCCACCCCCCAGGAGGACCCGCAGTATTTT.

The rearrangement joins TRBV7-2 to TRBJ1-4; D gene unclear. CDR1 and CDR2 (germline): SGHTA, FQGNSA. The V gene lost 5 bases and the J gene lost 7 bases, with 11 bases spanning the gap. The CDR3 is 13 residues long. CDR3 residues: CASSARVREKLFF. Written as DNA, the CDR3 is TGTGCCAGCAGCGCGAGGGTACGTGAAAAACTGTTTTTT.

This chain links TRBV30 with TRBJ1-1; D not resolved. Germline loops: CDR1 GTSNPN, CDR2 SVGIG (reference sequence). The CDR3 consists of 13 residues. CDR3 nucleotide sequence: TGTGCTGCCCTATACCGGGGGAACACTGAAGCTTTCTTT. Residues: CAALYRGNTEAFF.

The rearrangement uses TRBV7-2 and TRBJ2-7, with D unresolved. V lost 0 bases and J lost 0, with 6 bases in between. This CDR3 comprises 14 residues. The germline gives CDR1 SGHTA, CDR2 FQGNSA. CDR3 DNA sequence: TGTGCCAGCAGCTTAGCTGTCAGCTCCTACGAGCAGTACTTC. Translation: CASSLAVSSYEQYF.

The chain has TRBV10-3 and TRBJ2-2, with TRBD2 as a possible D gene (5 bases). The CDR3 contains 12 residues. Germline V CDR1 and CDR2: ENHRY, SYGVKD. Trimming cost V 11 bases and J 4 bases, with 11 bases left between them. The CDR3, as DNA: TGTGCCTTCGCGGGCGGCACCGGGGAGCTGTTTTTT. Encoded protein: CAFAGGTGELFF.

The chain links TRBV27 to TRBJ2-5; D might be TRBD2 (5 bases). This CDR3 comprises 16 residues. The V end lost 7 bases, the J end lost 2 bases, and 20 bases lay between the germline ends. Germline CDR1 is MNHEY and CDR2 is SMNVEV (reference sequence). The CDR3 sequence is CASMEVGRSEQETQYF. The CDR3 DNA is TGTGCCAGCATGGAGGTGGGCAGGTCGGAGCAAGAGACCCAGTACTTC.